The 9 T cell receptor beta chains below come from one sample, sequenced in a study of blood T cells in healthy people across ages. A sample-barcoded 5' primer and a J-beta primer mix were used in a second PCR of roughly 6 to 11 cycles. MiXCR, applied by TCRdb to the 5' RACE reads, yields one record per CDR3 protein. The sample has around 1,000,000 distinct CDR3 sequences, 25% seen once. The data were also submitted as part of a second study, on T cells of mothers and their children.

The sequencing input was blood. The receptors derive from a girl aged 2 to 9 in good health.

The CDR3 spells CASSPTGGSGEQYF. The CDR3 DNA follows: TGTGCCAGCAGCCCGACAGGGGGCTCGGGCGAGCAGTACTTC. The chain recombines TRBV7-3 with TRBJ2-7; 10 bases line up with TRBD1. With 5 bases clipped from V and 6 bases from J, the junction kept 7 bases outside the gene matches. The germline V gene encodes CDR1 SGHTA and CDR2 FQGTGA. The CDR3 contains 14 residues.

This rearrangement joins TRBV20-1 to TRBJ2-7; a weak D match, TRBD1 (6 bases). There are 13 residues in the CDR3. With 4 bases removed from V and 5 bases from J, the gap between germline ends came to 15 bases. CDR1 is DFQATT, CDR2 SNEGSKA, per germline (reference sequence). CDR3 amino acids: CSATSGTSDEQYF. Written as DNA, the CDR3 is TGCAGTGCTACCTCCGGGACAAGTGACGAGCAGTACTTC.

As DNA, the CDR3 is TGTGCCAGCAGCCCTCTCCTGACCGCCGGGGAGACCCAGTACTTC. It codes for CASSPLLTAGETQYF. This chain connects TRBV14 to TRBJ2-5; D not resolved. The CDR3 has 15 residues. Germline-derived CDR1 and CDR2 are SGHDN and FVKESK. With 4 bases removed from V and 5 bases from J, the gap between germline ends came to 17 bases.

This clonotype was detected a few times. The gene calls are TRBV27 and TRBJ2-3; a weak D match, TRBD2 (5 bases). Germline-derived CDR1 and CDR2 are MNHEY and SMNVEV (reference sequence). CDR3 size: 17 residues. Trimming shortened V by 0 bases and J by 4 bases, and 17 bases separated the two germline ends. The CDR3 loop reads CASSLSSGWGNSDTQYF. In DNA form, the CDR3 reads TGTGCCAGCAGTTTATCATCGGGGTGGGGAAATTCAGATACGCAGTATTTT.

The J gene is TRBJ2-3, the V gene TRBV5-1; tentative D call: TRBD2 (7 bases). Trimming left V 2 bases short and J 6 bases short, with 16 bases between. Germline CDR1 and CDR2: SGHRS and YFSETQ. This CDR3 is 15 amino acids long. The CDR3, as DNA: TGCGCCAGCAGCTTAGGGGGGGCAATCACGGATACGCAGTATTTT. It encodes CASSLGGAITDTQYF. Based on the CDR3 plus reference TRBV5-1 and TRBJ2-3, the full variable domain is KAGVTQTPRYLIKTRGQQVTLSCSPISGHRSVSWYQQTPGQGLQFLFEYFSETQRNKGNFPGRFSGRQFSNSRSEMNVSTLELGDSALYLCASSLGGAITDTQYFGPGTRLTVL.

This chain links TRBV10-1 with TRBJ1-1; D remains unclear. This CDR3 has 14 residues. Germline V gene data show CDR1 as WNHNN and CDR2 as SYGVQD (reference sequence). With 5 bases removed from V and 1 base from J, the gap between germline ends came to 11 bases. The CDR3 DNA is TGCGCCAGCAGTCCGGGCATATCGAACACTGAAGCTTTCTTT. Translating it yields CASSPGISNTEAFF.

The CDR3 DNA reads as TGCGCCAGCAGAGAGGGACAGAACTACGAGCAGTACTTC. Protein product: CASREGQNYEQYF. The V gene is TRBV5-1, the J gene TRBJ2-7; 7 nucleotides agree with TRBD1. Germline V gene sequence: CDR1 SGHRS, CDR2 YFSETQ. The length of the CDR3 is 13 residues. V trimming: 5 bases; J trimming: 3 bases; junction bases outside the gene matches: 5.

This chain links TRBV2 with TRBJ1-1; D is unresolved. This CDR3 is 14 amino acids long. Germline values: CDR1 SNHLY, CDR2 FYNNEI. V lost 6 bases and J lost 4, with 15 bases in between. The CDR3 DNA reads as TGTGCCAGCAGAGGTTGGGAGAGCGGCACTGAAGCTTTCTTT. Translating gives CASRGWESGTEAFF.

This clonotype was seen a handful of times. This sequence joins TRBV7-9 and TRBJ1-4, with D unresolved. The CDR3 loop spans 11 amino acids. CDR1 is SEHNR and CDR2 is FQNEAQ in the germline V gene (reference sequence). V gave up 5 bases and J gave up 8 bases, with 6 bases separating them. The CDR3 region is CASSPEEKLFF. The DNA for the CDR3 is TGTGCCAGCAGCCCAGAGGAAAAACTGTTTTTT.